This is a list of T cell receptor beta chains from one sample in a study of identical twins. Using its own MiXCR run on the 5' RACE reads, TCRdb lists one record per CDR3 protein. The table records 310,000 or so distinct CDR3 sequences, roughly 9.7% of them present only once. Another study also made use of these data, one on yellow fever vaccine responses in identical twins.

Sequencing was done on a sample of CD8+ T cells sorted from blood. The receptors shown here come from a woman aged 18-29 years in good health. The CDR3 runs from the conserved cysteine through the conserved F or W. D genes are given only for firm matches. Rows may omit the clone size; those that give it use once, few, many or a size class.

J gene	V gene	D gene	CDR3 length	clone size	CDR3 DNA	CDR3 protein
TRBJ2-1	TRBV5-1	TRBD1	14	many	TGCGCCAGAGAGGGACAGGGGGCGTGTAATGAGCAGTTCTTC	CAREGQGACNEQFF
TRBJ2-3	TRBV7-9	NA	17	NA	TGTGCCAGCAGCGCGATCACTAACAGCCGAAGCACAGATACGCAGTATTTT	CASSAITNSRSTDTQYF
TRBJ2-3	TRBV7-9	TRBD2	14	NA	TGTGCCAGCAGGCCGGGAGGTGGGTCAGATACGCAGTATTTT	CASRPGGGSDTQYF
TRBJ2-3	TRBV29-1	TRBD1	16	few	TGCAGCGTTGAAGGGGACAGGGGGCGCAGGCGAGATACGCAGTATTTT	CSVEGDRGRRRDTQYF
TRBJ1-1	TRBV12-3/TRBV12-4	TRBD1	14	many	TGTGCCAGCAGTCCCACAGGGGGCGGGACTGAAGCTTTCTTT	CASSPTGGGTEAFF
TRBJ2-5	TRBV4-3	NA	15	NA	TGCGCCAGCAGCCAAGATAGGCCCAGTCAAAGGCCCCAGTACTTC	CASSQDRPSQRPQYF
TRBJ2-1	TRBV4-3	NA	16	NA	TGCGCCAGCAGCCAAGAGTTGGCGGGGCTATACAATGAGCAGTTCTTC	CASSQELAGLYNEQFF
TRBJ2-7	TRBV20-1	NA	15	few	TGCAGTGCTAGAGACCCACAGGGTATAGGTTACGAGCAGTACTTC	CSARDPQGIGYEQYF
TRBJ2-7	TRBV14	TRBD2	17	few	TGTGCCAGCAGCTACCGATGGACGCTAGCGGGTGGCTACGAGCAGTACTTC	CASSYRWTLAGGYEQYF
TRBJ2-7	TRBV7-9	NA	12	many	TGTGCCAGCAGCTTTAGGTCCTACGAGCAGTACTTC	CASSFRSYEQYF
TRBJ2-7	TRBV7-9	NA	14	NA	TGTGCCAGCAGCCTCCCAGCTAGGTCCTACGAGCAGTACTTC	CASSLPARSYEQYF
TRBJ2-7	TRBV4-3	TRBD1	15	many	TGCGCCAGCAGCCAAGCCCTGGGACAGCCCTACGAGCAGTACTTC	CASSQALGQPYEQYF
TRBJ2-3	TRBV4-3	NA	15	NA	TGCGCCAGCAGCCAAGAACGGGAATACACAGATACGCAGTATTTT	CASSQEREYTDTQYF
TRBJ2-7	TRBV4-3	TRBD2	16	few	TGCGCCAGCAGCCGAGGCTACGGGACTAGCGGCTACGAGCAGTACTTC	CASSRGYGTSGYEQYF
TRBJ2-3	TRBV7-9	NA	12	NA	TGTGCCAGCAGAAAAGTGATGGATACGCAGTATTTT	CASRKVMDTQYF
TRBJ2-1	TRBV12-3/TRBV12-4	NA	14	many	TGTGCCAGCAGACCTCATATTGGGTACAATGAGCAGTTCTTC	CASRPHIGYNEQFF
TRBJ2-5	TRBV7-8	TRBD1	17	many	TGTGCCAGCAGCTTAGACCAGGGGGACAGGACTCAAGAGACCCAGTACTTC	CASSLDQGDRTQETQYF
TRBJ1-6	TRBV5-6	TRBD1	14	many	TGTGCCAGCAGCCCGGACAGGGGGCCTTCACCCCTCCACTTT	CASSPDRGPSPLHF
TRBJ2-5	TRBV6-1	TRBD1	14	many	TGTGCCAGCAGTAGGACAGGGGAGGGAGAGACCCAGTACTTC	CASSRTGEGETQYF
TRBJ2-5	TRBV27	NA	13	once	TGTGCCAGCAGTTTCAAGGGAGGAGGGACCCAGTACTTC	CASSFKGGGTQYF
TRBJ2-7	TRBV29-1	TRBD1	13	few	TGCAGCGTCGAAGGACAGGGGGCCTACGAGCAGTACTTC	CSVEGQGAYEQYF
TRBJ2-2	TRBV9	NA	12	many	TGTGCCAGCAGCTTAGGGCCCGGGGAGCTGTTTTTT	CASSLGPGELFF
TRBJ1-4	TRBV7-9	TRBD1	15	few	TGTGCCAGCAGCCCCTCCGGGACAGCTAATGAAAAACTGTTTTTT	CASSPSGTANEKLFF
TRBJ2-5	TRBV27	NA	14	NA	TGTGCCAGCGGACCCTCACAGGGAGGAGAGACCCAGTACTTC	CASGPSQGGETQYF
TRBJ1-2	TRBV5-6	NA	14	NA	TGTGCCAGCAGCTGGAGGGACACAAACTATGGCTACACCTTC	CASSWRDTNYGYTF
TRBJ1-4	TRBV2	NA	14	many	TGTGCCAGCAGTCCGGCCGGGGGGGGTGAAAAACTGTTTTTT	CASSPAGGGEKLFF
TRBJ2-1	TRBV6-2/TRBV6-3	TRBD2	14	few	TGTGCCAGCAGTTCGCGGGACTACAATGAAGAGCAGTTCTTC	CASSSRDYNEEQFF
TRBJ2-4	TRBV3-1	NA	16	NA	TGTGCCAGCAGCCAAGATCGGGGGAGCTTCAAAAACATTCAGTACTTC	CASSQDRGSFKNIQYF
TRBJ1-6	TRBV3-1	TRBD1	17	NA	TGTGCCAGCAGCCCCCCACAGGGGCCCTCCTATAATTCACCCCTCCACTTT	CASSPPQGPSYNSPLHF
TRBJ2-1	TRBV19	NA	16	once	TGTGCCAGTAGTATTTTTGGGCGTTTGGAATACAATGAGCAGTTCTTC	CASSIFGRLEYNEQFF
TRBJ1-2	TRBV9	TRBD1	20	many	TGTGCCAGCAGCGCCAAACGGGACAGGGCGTCGGCTATCCAGGGCTATGGCTACACCTTC	CASSAKRDRASAIQGYGYTF
TRBJ2-7	TRBV5-6	TRBD1	14	many	TGTGCCAGCAGCTACGGGACAGAGTACTACGAGCAGTACTTC	CASSYGTEYYEQYF
TRBJ1-1	TRBV4-1	NA	16	NA	TGCGCCAGCAGCCAAGTCCAAGGGGGACTGAACACTGAAGCTTTCTTT	CASSQVQGGLNTEAFF
TRBJ2-7	TRBV4-1	NA	14	few	TGCGCCAGCAGCCAAGATTTCGGAGTGAACGAGCAGTACTTC	CASSQDFGVNEQYF
TRBJ2-3	TRBV29-1	TRBD1	15	few	TGCAGCGTTGCGGACAGGGGGCGAGGGACAGATACGCAGTATTTT	CSVADRGRGTDTQYF
TRBJ1-1	TRBV6-1	NA	15	few	TGTGCCAGCAGTGAGCCCTTGAGGACGAGAACTGAAGCTTTCTTT	CASSEPLRTRTEAFF
TRBJ2-7	TRBV6-2/TRBV6-3	NA	16	NA	TGTGCCAGCAGTTACGCAGGGCTGCGTGGCGGCTACGAGCAGTACTTC	CASSYAGLRGGYEQYF
TRBJ2-6	TRBV20-1	NA	12	many	TGCAGTGCTCGAGGGGGGGCCAACGTCCTGACTTTC	CSARGGANVLTF
TRBJ1-1	TRBV7-8	TRBD1	17	few	TGTGCCAGCAGCCTCCCTGGGGACAGAGACATGAACACTGAAGCTTTCTTT	CASSLPGDRDMNTEAFF
TRBJ2-2	TRBV28	NA	15	many	TGTGCCAGCAGGTCCCCCCCGCGTAACACCGGGGAGCTGTTTTTT	CASRSPPRNTGELFF
TRBJ2-4	TRBV24-1	NA	15	few	TGTGCCACCAGTGATTTCCGCGACACTGAAAACATTCAGTACTTC	CATSDFRDTENIQYF
TRBJ2-4	TRBV9	TRBD1	16	many	TGTGCCAGCAGCGTAGAGGCAGGGGGCGGCAAAAACATTCAGTACTTC	CASSVEAGGGKNIQYF
TRBJ2-5	TRBV4-3	TRBD2	17	few	TGCGCCAGCAGCCAAGATCTGAGGGACTACTCCCAAGAGACCCAGTACTTC	CASSQDLRDYSQETQYF
TRBJ1-1	TRBV11-2	NA	16	NA	TGTGCCAGCAGCTTACCCGGGGCTCTGCTGAACACTGAAGCTTTCTTT	CASSLPGALLNTEAFF
TRBJ2-7	TRBV27	NA	14	few	TGTGCCAGCAGTTTACAGGCTAGCTCCTACGAGCAGTACTTC	CASSLQASSYEQYF